This TCR beta chain was obtained from a study of blood T cells in healthy people across ages. There are a few counts of this clonotype. Its antigen is not known. This CDR3 has 12 amino acids. V was clipped by 10 bases and J by 11 bases, with 20 bases between them. Germline V gene sequence: CDR1 MNHNS, CDR2 SASEGT. Then a second PCR, running about 6 to 12 cycles, was carried out with a sample-barcoded 5' primer and a J-beta primer mix. TCRdb recomputed calls from the 5' RACE reads with MiXCR, one row per CDR3 protein. The sample carries around 800,000 distinct CDR3 sequences, roughly 44% recorded once. Notes on the study in general: Significant beta diversity loss was already apparent by age approximately 42, declining roughly linearly.

The draw of peripheral blood yielded ten milliliters from each donor. The source of this sequence is a man aged 60-69 years in good health. The chain employs TRBV6-1 and TRBJ2-5; no clear D. What was sequenced was blood. CDR3 in amino acids: CATTTLGNEQYF. In nucleotides, the CDR3 is TGTGCCACAACGACATTGGGGAATGAGCAGTACTTC.